What follows are 32 T cell receptor beta chains derived from one specimen sequenced in a study of T cells in localized non-small cell lung cancer. Here immunoSEQ multiplex PCR was the method, and the copy in TCRdb shows in-frame clones only, minus some. Counted here are roughly 30,000 clones, more than 75% occurring once; the ten biggest clones make up under 15%. This specimen consisted of peripheral blood, obtained before any cancer treatment. All receptors derive from a female donor older than 55 with stage III squamous cell lung carcinoma.

The chain combines TRBV27 with TRBJ2-7, with 8 bases identical to TRBD1. Germline V lookup: CDR1 MNHEY, CDR2 SMNVEV (reference sequence). This CDR3 is built from 14 residues. Trimming removed 3 bases from V and 6 bases from J; junction bases left unmatched: 7. The CDR3 DNA reads as TGTGCCAGCAGTTTCGAGGACAGGGAAGGCGAGCAGTACTTC. This encodes CASSFEDREGEQYF.

The chain recombines TRBV4-1 with TRBJ1-3; D gene ambiguous. V gave up 0 bases and J gave up 5 bases, with 14 bases separating them. The germline CDR1 and CDR2 sequences are MGHRA and YSYEKL. The CDR3 is 16 amino acids. CDR3 protein: CASSQETRVRRNTIYF. The DNA of the CDR3 is TGCGCCAGCAGCCAAGAGACAAGGGTAAGAAGAAACACCATATATTTT.

The chain employs TRBV10-1 and TRBJ2-1; 7 nucleotides align to TRBD1. With 0 bases clipped from V and 3 bases from J, the junction kept 5 bases outside the gene matches. This CDR3 has 16 amino acids. Germline values: CDR1 WNHNN, CDR2 SYGVQD (reference sequence). In DNA, the CDR3 is TGCGCCAGCAGTGAGTCTACAGGGGCAGACTACAATGAGCAGTTCTTC. The encoded protein is CASSESTGADYNEQFF.

The rearrangement joins TRBV5-1 to TRBJ2-2; the match to TRBD1 covers 9 bases. The germline CDR1 and CDR2 sequences are SGHRS and YFSETQ. Trimming cost V 4 bases and J 2 bases; bases outside gene matches: 15. The CDR3 consists of 19 residues. The CDR3 sequence: CASSENGPGQGSNTGELFF. DNA for the CDR3: TGCGCCAGCAGCGAGAACGGTCCTGGACAGGGGTCCAACACCGGGGAGCTGTTTTTT.

J is TRBJ2-3 and V is TRBV11-2, with 8 positions matching TRBD1. The trim removed 0 bases at V and 6 bases at J, leaving 11 bases unmatched. Germline V gene data show CDR1 as SGHAT and CDR2 as FQNNGV. The CDR3 is 17 residues long. This chain's CDR3 is CASSLENDRGIRDTQYF. In DNA, the CDR3 is TGTGCCAGCAGCTTAGAGAATGACAGGGGAATTAGGGATACGCAGTATTTT.

This chain joins TRBV5-1 and TRBJ2-5; tentatively, D is TRBD1 (5 bases). The CDR3 extends over 15 amino acids. The V and J ends lost 0 bases and 1 base respectively, with 10 bases between them. CDR1 and CDR2 (germline): SGHRS, YFSETQ. Written as DNA, the CDR3 is TGCGCCAGCAGCTTGGTGGCAGGGCGCCAAGAGACCCAGTACTTC. Its protein is CASSLVAGRQETQYF. The whole variable domain, filled in from reference TRBV5-1 and TRBJ2-5, reads KAGVTQTPRYLIKTRGQQVTLSCSPISGHRSVSWYQQTPGQGLQFLFEYFSETQRNKGNFPGRFSGRQFSNSRSEMNVSTLELGDSALYLCASSLVAGRQETQYFGPGTRLLVL.

The rearrangement uses TRBV7-9 and TRBJ1-4; no firm D call. Germline CDR1 reads SEHNR; CDR2 reads FQNEAQ (reference sequence). V was pared by 1 base and J by 5 bases, with 11 bases between. This CDR3 is 15 amino acids long. The CDR3 coding sequence is TGTGCCAGCAGCTTAGTCGGGGTACTCAATGAAAAACTGTTTTTT. It translates to CASSLVGVLNEKLFF.

The rearrangement links TRBV18 to TRBJ1-1; D is possibly TRBD1 (5 bases). This CDR3 is 14 amino acids long. V was pared by 5 bases and J by 1 base, with 11 bases between. Per the germline V gene, CDR1 is KGHSH and CDR2 is LQKENI. CDR3 sequence reads: CASSRDAKNTEAFF. CDR3 DNA: TGTGCCAGCTCAAGGGACGCAAAGAACACTGAAGCTTTCTTT.

This chain uses TRBV2 with TRBJ2-7; D remains ambiguous. The CDR3 contains 14 residues. The V and J ends lost 9 bases and 5 bases respectively, with 20 bases between them. Germline V gene lookup returns CDR1 SNHLY and CDR2 FYNNEI. The CDR3 DNA reads TGTGCCAGTAATATTAGGGATGGGAAGAACGAGCAGTACTTC. It yields the protein CASNIRDGKNEQYF.

The chain uses TRBV10-2 and TRBJ1-2; D might be TRBD1 (5 bases). Germline loops: CDR1 WSHSY, CDR2 SAAADI. CDR3 length equals 12 residues. The V gene lost 6 bases and the J gene lost 5 bases, with 10 bases spanning the gap. CDR3 DNA sequence: TGCGCCAGCAGGACAGATTCATATGGCTACACCTTC. Protein product: CASRTDSYGYTF.

This clone was counted once. This rearrangement joins TRBV25-1 to TRBJ1-3; TRBD1 aligns across 8 bases. From germline, CDR1 is MGHDK and CDR2 SYGVNS. The trim removed 4 bases at V and 0 bases at J, leaving 5 bases unmatched. This CDR3 has 16 amino acids. The CDR3 loop reads CASSGGQGISGNTIYF. The CDR3 bases are TGTGCCAGCAGTGGTGGACAGGGCATCTCTGGAAACACCATATATTTT.

This clone is labeled medium-sized. The chain combines TRBV7-9 with TRBJ2-7; D possibly corresponds to TRBD1 (6 bases). V gave up 4 bases and J gave up 7 bases, with 11 bases separating them. Germline V gives CDR1 SEHNR, CDR2 FQNEAQ (reference sequence). This CDR3 region has 12 residues. The CDR3 DNA is TGTGCCAGCAGCTGGGACACGGGGGAGCAGTACTTC. Amino acid sequence: CASSWDTGEQYF.

CDR3 protein: CASGGLGQPQHF. CDR3 DNA sequence: TGTGCTTCCGGGGGGCTTGGTCAGCCCCAGCATTTT. This sequence joins TRBV15 and TRBJ1-5, with D tentatively TRBD1 (6 bases). The CDR3 totals 12 residues. CDR1 is LNHNV and CDR2 is YYDKDF in the germline V gene (reference sequence).

The chain is built from TRBV19 and TRBJ2-3, with TRBD2 as a possible D gene (5 bases). CDR3 length equals 14 residues. From germline, CDR1 is LNHDA and CDR2 SQIVND (reference sequence). Trimming took off 6 bases at V and 5 bases at J, with 15 bases between the two ends. CDR3 bases: TGTGCCAGTAGGAAAACCCTACTAGAAGATACGCAGTATTTT. The encoded protein is CASRKTLLEDTQYF.

This clone was detected only once. The V and J genes are TRBV6-1 and TRBJ2-7; TRBD2 matches 14 bases. This CDR3 is built from 18 residues. The trim removed 2 bases at V and 2 bases at J, leaving 8 bases unmatched. Germline V CDR1 and CDR2: MNHNS, SASEGT. In DNA, the CDR3 is TGTGCCAGCAGTGAACCGGGACTAGCGGGGGAACTTGCCTACGAGCAGTACTTC. Its protein is CASSEPGLAGELAYEQYF.

This sequence joins TRBV6-6 and TRBJ1-5; D is unresolved. This CDR3 is built from 15 residues. Trimming removed 3 bases at V and 0 bases at J, with 9 bases between. Germline CDR1 MNHNY, CDR2 SVGAGI (reference sequence). This CDR3 is CASSYGPYSNQPQHF. The CDR3 DNA is TGTGCCAGCAGTTATGGGCCTTATAGCAATCAGCCCCAGCATTTT.

V and J are TRBV4-3 and TRBJ1-2; 9 nucleotides line up with TRBD1. The V gene's germline CDR1 is LGHNA and CDR2 YSLEER. The CDR3 is 15 amino acids. Trimming at V came to 8 bases and at J to 3 bases, leaving 10 bases not matched to a gene. As DNA, the CDR3 is TGCGCCAGCTCTAGGGAGTGGACAGGGGACTATGGCTACACCTTC. Amino acids: CASSREWTGDYGYTF.

V and J are TRBV5-1 and TRBJ1-1, with 7 positions matching TRBD1. The V segment lost 4 bases and the J segment 1 base; nucleotides outside the gene matches: 7. Germline V gives CDR1 SGHRS, CDR2 YFSETQ. The CDR3 runs to 15 residues. The CDR3, as DNA: TGCGCCAGCAGCAGGGACAGTCCACCGAACACTGAAGCTTTCTTT. Protein product: CASSRDSPPNTEAFF.

This chain uses TRBV7-9 with TRBJ1-1; D gene ambiguous. The CDR3 is 13 residues long. Trimming took off 2 bases at V and 9 bases at J, with 13 bases between the two ends. The germline V gene has CDR1 SEHNR and CDR2 FQNEAQ (reference sequence). The DNA of the CDR3 is TGTGCCAGCAGCTTAAATCCCAGGACCAAAGCTTTCTTT. Translating it yields CASSLNPRTKAFF.

V is TRBV2 and J is TRBJ2-1; the D gene is possibly TRBD1 (6 bases). Trimming stripped 8 bases from V and 3 bases from J, with 14 bases between. This CDR3 has 14 residues. Germline V gene sequence: CDR1 SNHLY, CDR2 FYNNEI. CDR3 residues: CASRGPRGYNEQFF. In nucleotides, the CDR3 is TGTGCCAGCCGGGGCCCCAGGGGCTACAATGAGCAGTTCTTC.

Comments on this clone: One end of the junction is discordant with germline, which a read error may explain. The chain is built from TRBV4-1 and TRBJ2-2; 8 positions agree with TRBD2. Germline CDR1 and CDR2: MGHRA and YSYEKL. The CDR3 loop spans 15 amino acids. The CDR3 reads CASSQVSGNSGELFF. The CDR3 nucleotides read TGCGCCAGCAGCCAAGTTAGCGGGAACTCCGGGGAGCTGTTTTTT.

This clone was detected only once. The rearrangement links TRBV9 to TRBJ1-1; TRBD1 matches 7 bases. Germline trimming cut 3 bases from V and 4 bases from J; bases unmatched to any gene: 3. CDR3 size: 13 residues. Per germline, CDR1 SGDLS and CDR2 YYNGEE. The chain's CDR3 is CASSDRGSTEAFF. DNA for the CDR3: TGTGCCAGCAGCGACAGGGGCTCCACTGAAGCTTTCTTT.

The chain recombines TRBV11-1 with TRBJ2-3; possible D gene TRBD2, 5 bases. This CDR3 has 12 residues. Trimming removed 5 bases at V and 6 bases at J, with 9 bases between. The germline V gene has CDR1 SGHAT and CDR2 FQDESV (reference sequence). The CDR3 sequence: CASSPDSDTQYF. In DNA, the CDR3 is TGTGCCAGCAGCCCGGACTCCGATACGCAGTATTTT.

This chain uses TRBV19 with TRBJ1-2; 8 bases are shared with TRBD1. This CDR3 has 14 amino acids. CDR1 and CDR2 (germline): LNHDA, SQIVND (reference sequence). The V gene end was trimmed by 9 bases and the J gene end by 2 bases; junction bases not matched to a gene: 8. Here the CDR3 reads CASSEGDRNYGYTF. DNA of the CDR3: TGTGCCAGCTCGGAAGGGGACAGGAACTATGGCTACACCTTC.

This chain links TRBV5-4 with TRBJ1-4, with a possible D match to TRBD1 (6 bases). This CDR3 has 16 amino acids. Germline assignment: CDR1 SGHNT and CDR2 YYREEE (reference sequence). V shed 0 bases and J shed 7 bases, with 16 bases lying between them. The CDR3 DNA follows: TGTGCCAGCAGCTTGGGGGGGGCAGGGGCGAGTGAAAAACTGTTTTTT. Protein: CASSLGGAGASEKLFF.

The gene calls are TRBV7-2 and TRBJ2-3, with D unresolved. With 1 base removed from V and 5 bases from J, the gap between germline ends came to 10 bases. The CDR3 totals 14 residues. Germline V gene data show CDR1 as SGHTA and CDR2 as FQGNSA. CDR3 protein: CASSLGGALDTQYF. For the CDR3, the DNA is TGTGCCAGCAGCTTAGGCGGAGCACTAGATACGCAGTATTTT. Filled out from reference TRBV7-2 and TRBJ2-3, the complete variable domain reads GAGVSQSPSNKVTEKGKDVELRCDPISGHTALYWYRQSLGQGLEFLIYFQGNSAPDKSGLPSDRFSAERTGGSVSTLTIQRTQQEDSAVYLCASSLGGALDTQYFGPGTRLTVL.

The chain combines TRBV19 with TRBJ2-1, with 10 nucleotides matching TRBD2. The CDR3 extends over 15 amino acids. The V gene's germline CDR1 is LNHDA and CDR2 SQIVND (reference sequence). V gave up 7 bases and J gave up 9 bases; unmatched junction bases: 12. Here the CDR3 reads CASTSLAGVTSEQFF. CDR3 sequence (DNA): TGTGCCAGTACCTCGCTAGCGGGAGTCACCAGTGAGCAGTTCTTC.

Written as DNA, the CDR3 is TGTGCCAGCAGCCTCTCGGGACACCTCTATGGCTACACCTTC. Its translation: CASSLSGHLYGYTF. The chain employs TRBV14 and TRBJ1-2; a possible D gene is TRBD1 (6 bases). Germline-derived CDR1 and CDR2 are SGHDN and FVKESK. CDR3 length equals 14 residues. V was shortened by 4 bases and J by 4 bases, with 13 bases between the two germline ends.

This clone has just one count. The chain employs TRBV20-1 and TRBJ2-3; D gene uncertain. V dropped 8 bases and J dropped 2 bases, with 8 bases sitting between them. Germline V gives CDR1 DFQATT, CDR2 SNEGSKA (reference sequence). The CDR3 contains 11 residues. CDR3 residues: CSPSITDTQYF. CDR3 in DNA: TGCAGTCCGTCGATCACAGATACGCAGTATTTT.

CDR3 region: CASSRRGVSGNTIYF. CDR3 nucleotides: TGTGCCAGCAGTAGGCGCGGGGTCTCTGGAAACACCATATATTTT. The V and J genes are TRBV13 and TRBJ1-3; D is undetermined. Germline V gene lookup returns CDR1 PRHDT and CDR2 FYEKMQ (reference sequence). V gave up 6 bases and J gave up 0 bases, with 12 bases separating them. This CDR3 contains 15 residues.

The chain employs TRBV2 and TRBJ2-5; 8 nucleotides align to TRBD1. The CDR3 runs 13 residues. V dropped 6 bases and J dropped 6; count of bases not matched to a gene: 6. Germline CDR1 SNHLY, CDR2 FYNNEI. CDR3 region: CASSGQGSQTQYF. The CDR3 nucleotides are TGTGCCAGCAGCGGACAGGGTTCGCAGACCCAGTACTTC.

This rearrangement joins TRBV13 to TRBJ2-3, with 11 positions matching TRBD1. The length of the CDR3 is 14 residues. V shed 5 bases and J 4 bases; nucleotides not matched to a gene: 2. CDR1 and CDR2 (germline): PRHDT, FYEKMQ (reference sequence). The CDR3 bases are TGTGCCAGCAGCCGGACAGGGGGCGCAGATACGCAGTATTTT. Translating it yields CASSRTGGADTQYF.